One sample yielded the 30 T cell receptor beta chains listed below, sequenced in a study of blood T cells in healthy people across ages. The authors ran a second PCR of about 7 to 11 cycles using a sample-barcoded 5' primer and a J-beta primer mix. TCRdb ran MiXCR on the 5' RACE reads and lists one entry per CDR3 protein. The sample lists more than 650,000 distinct CDR3 sequences; around 25% were seen once. These same data were also listed under a study on T cells of mothers and their children.

The sample consisted of blood. Receptors were obtained from a boy aged 5-17 years in good health.

This chain joins TRBV10-2 and TRBJ2-7; 11 bases match TRBD2. The germline V gene has CDR1 WSHSY and CDR2 SAAADI. The CDR3 is 17 residues long. Germline trimming cut 3 bases from V and 3 bases from J; bases unmatched to any gene: 10. CDR3 protein: CASSDIAGGLRDYEQYF. The DNA for the CDR3 is TGCGCCAGCAGTGATATAGCGGGGGGGTTAAGGGACTACGAGCAGTACTTC.

The J gene is TRBJ2-7, the V gene TRBV29-1; D perhaps matches TRBD1 (6 bases). Per germline, CDR1 SQVTM and CDR2 ANQGSEA. V lost 4 bases and J lost 3, with 16 bases in between. The CDR3 extends over 14 amino acids. CDR3 amino acids: CSVVGTGHLYEQYF. In DNA, the CDR3 is TGCAGCGTTGTCGGGACGGGACACCTCTACGAGCAGTACTTC.

DNA for the CDR3: TGCGCCAGCAGCCGCGGGGGGAATGAAGAGACCCAGTACTTC. Translation gives CASSRGGNEETQYF. The rearrangement joins TRBV4-1 to TRBJ2-5, with TRBD2 matching 8 bases. The CDR3 has 14 residues. The germline CDR1 and CDR2 sequences are MGHRA and YSYEKL. Unmatched junction bases numbered 4, after V lost 4 bases and J lost 3 bases.

This chain links TRBV3-1 with TRBJ1-2, with 7 bases fitting TRBD1. V trimming: 1 base; J trimming: 4 bases; junction bases outside the gene matches: 9. Germline V CDR1 and CDR2: LGHDT, YNNKEL (reference sequence). CDR3 length: 16 residues. The CDR3 is CASSQVKGTALYGYTF. The CDR3 bases are TGTGCCAGCAGCCAAGTGAAGGGGACAGCCCTCTATGGCTACACCTTC.

This chain links TRBV11-2 with TRBJ1-1; 8 bases agree with TRBD1. Germline CDR1 and CDR2: SGHAT and FQNNGV. V lost 1 base and J lost 10; bases outside the gene matches: 8. This CDR3 spans 14 amino acids. The CDR3 DNA reads TGTGCCAGCAGCTTAGCTTCTTCGGGACAGGTAGCTTTCTTT. Translating it yields CASSLASSGQVAFF.

This clonotype was counted a few times. The CDR3 here is CSATGLAGELQETQYF. The DNA of the CDR3 is TGCAGTGCCACCGGACTAGCGGGGGAGCTCCAAGAGACCCAGTACTTC. The V gene is TRBV20-1, the J gene TRBJ2-5; TRBD2 aligns across 13 bases. Germline V gives CDR1 DFQATT, CDR2 SNEGSKA (reference sequence). After removal of 6 bases from V and 1 base from J, the junction contained 8 bases not matched to a gene. This CDR3 is built from 16 residues.

V is TRBV2 and J is TRBJ2-5; D tentatively reads TRBD1 or TRBD2 (6 bases each). The germline V and J ends were trimmed by 4 bases and 7 bases, with 16 bases remaining between them. The CDR3 extends over 14 amino acids. Germline-derived CDR1 and CDR2 are SNHLY and FYNNEI. DNA for the CDR3: TGTGCCAGCAGTGGAGCTGGGGGGCCGGGGACCCAGTACTTC. Translating gives CASSGAGGPGTQYF. Based on the CDR3 plus reference TRBV2 and TRBJ2-5, the full variable domain is EPEVTQTPSHQVTQMGQEVILRCVPISNHLYFYWYRQILGQKVEFLVSFYNNEISEKSEIFDDQFSVERPDGSNFTLKIRSTKLEDSAMYFCASSGAGGPGTQYFGPGTRLLVL.

The table lists this clonotype with a few counts. J is TRBJ2-5 and V is TRBV3-1; perhaps TRBD2 as D (7 bases). Per the germline V gene, CDR1 is LGHDT and CDR2 is YNNKEL (reference sequence). With 0 bases removed from V and 6 bases from J, the gap between germline ends came to 14 bases. There are 15 residues in the CDR3. CDR3 DNA sequence: TGTGCCAGCAGCCAAGATTGGGGGGGGGCCCAGACCCAGTACTTC. This encodes CASSQDWGGAQTQYF.

This clonotype occurred a few times. The chain uses TRBV6-1 and TRBJ2-5, with TRBD1 as a possible D gene (5 bases). This CDR3 contains 15 residues. V dropped 8 bases and J dropped 2 bases, with 18 bases sitting between them. Looked up from germline, CDR1 is MNHNS and CDR2 is SASEGT. The DNA of the CDR3 is TGTGCCAGCCGCAGGCCAGGGAATTCACAAGAGACCCAGTACTTC. It translates to CASRRPGNSQETQYF.

The genes are TRBV7-3 and TRBJ2-7; D might be TRBD1 (6 bases). Trimming took off 3 bases at V and 2 bases at J, with 17 bases between the two ends. CDR1 is SGHTA and CDR2 is FQGTGA in the germline V gene. The CDR3 runs to 16 residues. CDR3 region: CASSLGATPGPYEQYF. CDR3 coding DNA: TGTGCCAGCAGCTTGGGGGCTACACCGGGTCCCTACGAGCAGTACTTC.

This clonotype showed up just a few times. The genes are TRBV6-1 and TRBJ2-5, with unresolved D. V was trimmed by 3 bases and J by 12 bases, leaving 11 bases between them. The CDR3 is made up of 11 amino acids. Germline loops: CDR1 MNHNS, CDR2 SASEGT. CDR3: CASSDGPLEYF. CDR3 sequence (DNA): TGTGCCAGCAGTGACGGGCCCCTCGAGTACTTC.

The genes are TRBV5-4 and TRBJ2-5; 9 nucleotides agree with TRBD2. V dropped 6 bases and J dropped 5; count of bases not matched to a gene: 11. Germline CDR1 reads SGHNT; CDR2 reads YYREEE (reference sequence). The CDR3 consists of 15 residues. For the CDR3, the DNA is TGTGCCAGCACTTCCTCCGGGACTAGCCTTGAGACCCAGTACTTC. This gives the protein CASTSSGTSLETQYF.

The genes are TRBV7-2 and TRBJ2-1, with 8 bases lining up with TRBD2. J lost 4 bases, V lost 5 bases, and 7 bases had no gene match. This CDR3 contains 15 residues. Germline lookup yields CDR1 SGHTA and CDR2 FQGNSA. This chain's CDR3 is CASSPKRGTYNEQFF. The CDR3 DNA reads TGTGCCAGCAGCCCTAAGCGGGGGACTTACAATGAGCAGTTCTTC.

The rearrangement joins TRBV14 to TRBJ2-5; tentative D call: TRBD2 (6 bases). The CDR3 spans 19 residues. Trimming pared 1 base from V and 5 bases from J, leaving 26 bases between. Germline V gene lookup returns CDR1 SGHDN and CDR2 FVKESK. The CDR3 DNA is TGTGCCAGCAGCCAAGCTCTGGACTTTGAGGAGGGCTTGGGGGAGACCCAGTACTTC. Its translation is CASSQALDFEEGLGETQYF.

This chain links TRBV12-3 or TRBV12-4 with TRBJ1-3; D is possibly TRBD1 (6 bases). This CDR3 is 16 amino acids long. Trimming left V 6 bases short and J 1 base short, with 16 bases between. CDR3 in amino acids: CASSGGWGLSGNTIYF. CDR3 nucleotide sequence: TGTGCCAGCAGCGGGGGCTGGGGGCTTTCTGGAAACACCATATATTTT.

The CDR3, as DNA: TGCAGTGCTAGGGTAGACAGTACAAAGACCCAGTACTTC. It specifies CSARVDSTKTQYF. The chain employs TRBV20-1 and TRBJ2-1; D is perhaps TRBD1 (5 bases). The end of the DNA fits TRBJ2-5 better, so the J call may be wrong. The CDR3 is 13 residues long. In germline, CDR1 is DFQATT, CDR2 SNEGSKA (reference sequence).

This sequence joins TRBV28 and TRBJ2-1, with D uncertain. The CDR3 extends over 15 amino acids. V was cut by 5 bases and J by 4 bases, with 15 bases left in between. The V gene's germline CDR1 is MDHEN and CDR2 SYDVKM. The CDR3 is CASSDEDGLYNEQFF. CDR3 nucleotide sequence: TGTGCCAGCAGTGACGAGGACGGCCTTTACAATGAGCAGTTCTTC.

This clonotype was observed a handful of times. The chain uses TRBV5-5 and TRBJ1-3, with D possibly being TRBD1 (5 bases). V was trimmed by 0 bases and J by 0 bases, leaving 10 bases between them. Germline V gives CDR1 SGHKS, CDR2 YYEKEE (reference sequence). This CDR3 has 16 amino acids. CDR3 bases: TGTGCCAGCAGCTTGGCCGGGACGCGCTCTGGAAACACCATATATTTT. This gives the protein CASSLAGTRSGNTIYF.

In its sample, this clonotype was seen a few times. This chain's CDR3 is CASSFQRGALETQYF. The CDR3 DNA sequence: TGCGCCAGCAGCTTCCAGCGGGGGGCCTTGGAGACCCAGTACTTC. This sequence joins TRBV5-1 and TRBJ2-5; TRBD2 agrees at 9 bases. V dropped 2 bases and J dropped 5; count of bases not matched to a gene: 7. CDR1 is SGHRS, CDR2 YFSETQ, per germline. The CDR3 is 15 residues long.

The J gene is TRBJ2-4, the V gene TRBV5-5; 12 bases are a match to TRBD2. There are 17 residues in the CDR3. With 0 bases clipped from V and 5 bases from J, the junction kept 6 bases outside the gene matches. The germline CDR1 and CDR2 sequences are SGHKS and YYEKEE (reference sequence). Here the CDR3 DNA reads TGTGCCAGCAGCTTGGGCCTAGCGGGGGGGCCCCAAAACATTCAGTACTTC. This sequence encodes CASSLGLAGGPQNIQYF. The whole variable domain, remainder taken from reference TRBV5-5 and TRBJ2-4, is DAGVTQSPTHLIKTRGQQVTLRCSPISGHKSVSWYQQVLGQGPQFIFQYYEKEERGRGNFPDRFSARQFPNYSSELNVNALLLGDSALYLCASSLGLAGGPQNIQYFGAGTRLSVL.

The chain recombines TRBV7-2 with TRBJ2-7; D is unresolved. Per germline, CDR1 SGHTA and CDR2 FQGNSA. The ends were cut back, 1 base at V and 2 bases at J, with 9 bases in the middle. This CDR3 contains 14 residues. CDR3 nucleotides: TGTGCCAGCAGCTTAGATTTCACTACCTACGAGCAGTACTTC. Encoded protein: CASSLDFTTYEQYF.

The V gene is TRBV11-2, the J gene TRBJ2-6; 8 positions match TRBD1. J was trimmed by 3 bases and V by 5 bases; bases with no gene match: 12. Germline CDR1 and CDR2: SGHAT and FQNNGV. The CDR3 length is 18 residues. CDR3: CASSRLARGRGGANVLTF. CDR3 nucleotides: TGTGCCAGCAGCCGCCTCGCCAGGGGGCGCGGTGGGGCCAACGTCCTGACTTTC.

The chain combines TRBV9 with TRBJ2-2; perhaps D is TRBD1 or TRBD2 (6 bases each). Per germline, CDR1 SGDLS and CDR2 YYNGEE. V lost 0 bases, J lost 1 base, and 13 bases lay in between. This CDR3 is 17 amino acids long. The DNA for the CDR3 is TGTGCCAGCAGCGTAGCCCTGAGGGGGGAGAACACCGGGGAGCTGTTTTTT. Protein: CASSVALRGENTGELFF.

V usage is TRBV10-2 and J usage is TRBJ2-5; 10 bases line up with TRBD1. This CDR3 comprises 14 residues. Trimming took 8 bases from V and 1 from J; bases not matched to a gene: 4. Germline CDR1 is WSHSY and CDR2 is SAAADI. CDR3: CASWDRGLQETQYF. In nucleotides, the CDR3 is TGCGCCAGCTGGGACAGGGGACTCCAAGAGACCCAGTACTTC.

The chain carries TRBV13 and TRBJ2-6; D is perhaps TRBD2 (6 bases). Trimming removed 3 bases at V and 4 bases at J, with 16 bases between. The CDR3 extends over 17 amino acids. CDR1 is PRHDT and CDR2 is FYEKMQ in the germline V gene (reference sequence). Here the CDR3 reads CASSFQGGSYGANVLTF. Here the CDR3 DNA reads TGTGCCAGCAGCTTTCAGGGAGGTTCATACGGGGCCAACGTCCTGACTTTC.

This CDR3 is CSARNLAVGGSYNEQFF. DNA for the CDR3: TGCAGTGCTAGAAACCTAGCAGTCGGAGGATCCTACAATGAGCAGTTCTTC. This chain joins TRBV20-1 and TRBJ2-1, with a tentative D call TRBD2 (5 bases). The CDR3 spans 17 residues. CDR1 is DFQATT and CDR2 is SNEGSKA in the germline V gene (reference sequence). V lost 2 bases to trimming and J lost 1 base, with 18 bases between them.

The J gene is TRBJ2-5, the V gene TRBV27; no definite D call. The CDR3 is 15 residues long. V lost 2 bases and J 5 bases, leaving 15 bases between the germline ends. Germline loops: CDR1 MNHEY, CDR2 SMNVEV (reference sequence). The CDR3 nucleotides read TGTGCCAGCAGTTTAAATTTTGAAACCGCCGAGACCCAGTACTTC. It codes for CASSLNFETAETQYF.

The CDR3 coding sequence is TGTGCCAGCAGCCAACCGAGGGGCTCAGAGACCCAGTACTTC. Its protein product is CASSQPRGSETQYF. The chain couples TRBV3-1 to TRBJ2-5, with D perhaps given as TRBD1 or TRBD2 (5 bases each). Trimming cost V 2 bases and J 4 bases, with 11 bases left between them. CDR1 is LGHDT, CDR2 YNNKEL, per germline (reference sequence). The CDR3 is 14 residues long.

This clonotype has a handful of counts. V and J are TRBV18 and TRBJ1-5; D unclear. The CDR3 has 13 residues. Germline CDR1 and CDR2: KGHSH and LQKENI. V was clipped by 3 bases and J by 1 base, with 4 bases between them. Here the CDR3 DNA reads TGTGCCAGCTCACCGCAGAGCAATCAGCCCCAGCATTTT. It codes for CASSPQSNQPQHF.

The rearrangement joins TRBV7-3 to TRBJ1-1, with D perhaps TRBD1 (6 bases). Germline CDR1 reads SGHTA; CDR2 reads FQGTGA. The V gene lost 5 bases and the J gene lost 6 bases, with 16 bases spanning the gap. The CDR3 covers 14 residues. The CDR3 DNA is TGTGCCAGCAGCCAAACAGGGCCGGGGGCTGAAGCTTTCTTT. Translating it yields CASSQTGPGAEAFF.